The sequence of this TCR beta chain was determined in a study of OX40 agonist ivuxolimab in advanced cancers. Study-level points and caveats: Partly responding patients at 0.1-3.0 mg/kg showed some of the smallest clonal expansion. Circulating CD4+ and CD8+ T cells showed clonal expansion by week 6 at 0.1 to 3.0 mg/kg.

About this clone itself: Its antigen is unknown.

The cohort excluded patients with autoimmune disease history or systemic immunosuppression. Researchers took blood at baseline, on cycle 4 day 1, and on cycle 7 day 1. This table comes from immunoSEQ multiplex PCR, and its TCRdb copy is limited to in-frame clones, with some not included. The repertoire consists of tens of thousands of clones, with about 80% occurring once and the leading ten covering around 2.3%. The CDR3 contains 15 residues. The germline gives CDR1 SGHTA, CDR2 FQGNSA. V was clipped by 3 bases and J by 4 bases, with 13 bases between them. This TCR was recovered from an adult with an advanced solid tumor such as melanoma, head and neck, liver or kidney cancer. V and J are TRBV7-2 and TRBJ1-5, with D possibly being TRBD1 (5 bases). Material: CD4+ or CD8+ T cells sorted from blood, obtained in a trial of the OX40 agonist ivuxolimab. CDR3 residues: CASSFSVGQNQPQHF. CDR3 DNA sequence: TGTGCCAGCAGCTTCTCGGTGGGGCAGAATCAGCCCCAGCATTTT. Using reference TRBV7-2 and TRBJ1-5 for the parts outside the CDR3, the full variable domain is GAGVSQSPSNKVTEKGKDVELRCDPISGHTALYWYRQSLGQGLEFLIYFQGNSAPDKSGLPSDRFSAERTGGSVSTLTIQRTQQEDSAVYLCASSFSVGQNQPQHFGDGTRLSIL.